The sequence of this T cell receptor (beta chain) was determined in a study of shared clonotypes between healthy human individuals. The table lists this clone with a few counts. Distinct nucleotide sequences in the sample also encode this CDR3. Per the study methods: Junction-only sequences produced by ImmunoSEQ had no quality scores, so filtering differed. This table comes from immunoSEQ multiplex PCR, and its TCRdb copy is limited to in-frame clones, with some not included. V and J calls and clone size come straight from that table; D and trimming were deduced from the DNA. Of roughly 2.2 million clones in the sample, 85% to 95% were seen once. This sequence originates from a man aged 18 to 30 in good health. Some clones in this sample may be carry-over from other donors' samples. Sequencing used naive CD4+ T cells from PBMCs. Stated subset: CD45RA+ positively selected.

CDR3 sequence reads: CASSPGTANEKLFF. DNA for the CDR3: TGCGCCAGCAGCCCGGGGACAGCAAATGAAAAACTGTTTTTT. The chain is built from TRBV5-1 and TRBJ1-4, with 7 positions matching TRBD1. Per the germline V gene, CDR1 is SGHRS and CDR2 is YFSETQ. V shed 4 bases and J 5 bases; nucleotides not matched to a gene: 5. The CDR3 totals 14 residues.